The sequence of this TCR beta chain was determined in a study of spatial heterogeneity in lung cancer. Time point indicated: sample taken at primary tumor resection. The donors comprised about 69 untreated early-stage non-small cell lung cancer patients. Frozen PBMC, nontumor lung or tumor provided whole RNA, which was sequenced unsorted. TCRdb used MiXCR to reprocess the 5' RACE reads, holding one entry per CDR3 protein. In the table there are about 6,900 distinct CDR3 sequences, about 12% of which are singletons. This clonotype showed up many times. The antigen is undetermined. This beta chain slipped into a library made for alpha chains as a stray read, so its size is not meaningful. The study, taken as a whole, reports: Within tumors, counts of expanded alpha and beta TCRs tracked tumor mutation counts.

This CDR3 has 14 amino acids. CDR1 and CDR2 from the germline V gene are SEHNR and FQNEAQ (reference sequence). The ends were cut back, 1 base at V and 0 bases at J, with 7 bases in the middle. The V gene is TRBV7-9, the J gene TRBJ2-7; D not certain. The source is a male donor with early-stage non-small cell lung cancer. The sequenced sample was lung tumor tissue, obtained at surgery. DNA for the CDR3: TGTGCCAGCAGCTTAGGTCCAAGCTCCTACGAGCAGTACTTC. It encodes CASSLGPSSYEQYF.